Listed below are T cell receptor beta chains from one sample, sequenced in a study of shared clonotypes between healthy human individuals. Profiling relied on immunoSEQ multiplex PCR, and the TCRdb table lists in-frame clones only, not all of them. The profile shows about 180,000 clones, over 80% of them singletons. The material sequenced was naive CD4+ T cells sorted from blood. The receptors derive from a woman aged 30 to 39 in good health. The CDR3 runs from the conserved cysteine through the conserved F or W. Fields, in order: J gene, V gene, clone size, D gene, CDR3 protein, CDR3 DNA. The D gene is left open where the match is weak. Clone size, where shown, is once, few, many, or a class for clones that have expanded.

>TRBJ1-2|TRBV5-3|NA|NA
CASSLEGPRTGYTF
TGTGCCAGCAGCTTGGAGGGACCCAGGACAGGCTACACCTTC
>TRBJ2-2|TRBV19|NA|TRBD1
CASYKTGTGNSGELFF
TGTGCCAGCTATAAAACTGGGACAGGAAACTCTGGGGAGCTGTTTTTT
>TRBJ2-6|TRBV19|NA|TRBD1
CASAPGTGSLTRSGANVLTF
TGTGCCAGTGCCCCCGGGACAGGCTCCCTAACTCGCTCTGGGGCCAACGTCCTGACTTTC
>TRBJ2-7|TRBV6-6|NA|TRBD1
CASSYSGTGGEQYF
TGTGCCAGCAGTTACTCGGGGACAGGGGGCGAGCAGTACTTC
>TRBJ2-7|TRBV10-1|NA|NA
CASSESVSGAGEQYF
TGCGCCAGCAGTGAGTCGGTATCGGGAGCAGGTGAGCAGTACTTC
>TRBJ2-7|TRBV5-1|NA|TRBD2
CASSFSGRDYEQYF
TGCGCCAGCAGCTTTAGCGGGAGGGACTACGAGCAGTACTTC
>TRBJ1-5|TRBV5-1|NA|TRBD1
CASSLALVEQGFNQPQHF
TGCGCCAGCAGCTTGGCACTCGTAGAACAGGGGTTTAATCAGCCCCAGCATTTT
>TRBJ2-3|TRBV2|NA|NA
CASEAEATDTQYF
TGTGCCAGCGAAGCGGAAGCCACAGATACGCAGTATTTT
>TRBJ1-5|TRBV5-5|NA|NA
CASSGRGSSNQPQHF
TGTGCCAGCAGCGGACGTGGAAGCAGCAATCAGCCCCAGCATTTT
>TRBJ1-1|TRBV18|NA|NA
CASSPLQGGPEAFF
TGTGCCAGCTCACCACTTCAGGGAGGACCTGAAGCTTTCTTT
>TRBJ2-2|TRBV11-2|NA|NA
CASSLAFQGNTGELFF
TGTGCCAGCAGCTTAGCTTTCCAGGGGAACACCGGGGAGCTGTTTTTT
>TRBJ2-7|TRBV30|few|NA
CAWMGTYEQYF
TGTGCCTGGATGGGGACCTACGAGCAGTACTTC
>TRBJ2-7|TRBV6-1|NA|NA
CASSGERPFEQYF
TGTGCCAGCTCGGGTGAGAGGCCATTCGAGCAGTACTTC
>TRBJ2-7|TRBV6-5|NA|TRBD2
CASSQAGTAGEQYF
TGTGCCAGCAGCCAAGCGGGGACGGCGGGGGAGCAGTACTTC
>TRBJ1-2|TRBV11-2|few|NA
CASSPEGGAYGYTF
TGTGCCAGCAGCCCCGAGGGGGGCGCCTATGGCTACACCTTC
>TRBJ1-3|TRBV6-5|NA|NA
CASSNGDFSGNTIYF
TGTGCCAGCAGTAATGGGGATTTCTCTGGAAACACCATATATTTT
>TRBJ2-7|TRBV14|once|TRBD1
CASRPQGVFYEQYF
TGTGCCAGCAGACCACAGGGGGTATTCTACGAGCAGTACTTC
>TRBJ2-1|TRBV19|NA|TRBD2
CASSILLAGYNEQFF
TGTGCCAGTAGTATACTGCTAGCGGGTTACAATGAGCAGTTCTTC
>TRBJ2-7|TRBV27|NA|NA
CASSRGGVLREQYF
TGTGCCAGCAGTAGGGGGGGGGTCTTGCGTGAGCAGTACTTC
>TRBJ2-2|TRBV28|few|NA
CASSFPDGELFF
TGTGCCAGCAGTTTCCCTGACGGGGAGCTGTTTTTT
>TRBJ2-1|TRBV19|NA|NA
CASSLTYNEQFF
TGTGCCAGTAGTCTGACTTACAATGAGCAGTTCTTC
>TRBJ2-2|TRBV19|NA|NA
CASSTGAIPGELFF
TGTGCCAGTAGTACGGGGGCGATACCCGGGGAGCTGTTTTTT
>TRBJ1-4|TRBV6-1|NA|NA
CASSAGETTNEKLFF
TGTGCCAGCAGTGCTGGGGAAACAACTAATGAAAAACTGTTTTTT
>TRBJ1-5|TRBV6-1|NA|TRBD1
CASSGGTGGNQPQHF
TGTGCCAGCAGTGGGGGGACAGGGGGCAATCAGCCCCAGCATTTT
>TRBJ2-7|TRBV2|NA|NA
CASSAPSRLSYEQYF
TGTGCCAGCAGTGCCCCTAGCCGCCTCTCCTACGAGCAGTACTTC
>TRBJ2-2|TRBV28|NA|TRBD1
CASSLWEGGVTGELFF
TGTGCCAGCAGTTTATGGGAAGGGGGCGTCACCGGGGAGCTGTTTTTT
>TRBJ1-3|TRBV19|NA|NA
CASSPVDSSGNTIYF
TGTGCCAGTAGTCCGGTGGACAGCTCTGGAAACACCATATATTTT
>TRBJ1-5|TRBV19|NA|TRBD1
CASSIGQGFNQPQHF
TGTGCCAGTAGTATCGGACAGGGTTTCAATCAGCCCCAGCATTTT
>TRBJ2-2|TRBV5-1|NA|TRBD2
CASSLAMGGSVNTGELFF
TGCGCCAGCAGCTTGGCCATGGGCGGGAGCGTTAACACCGGGGAGCTGTTTTTT
>TRBJ1-6|TRBV7-8|NA|TRBD1
CASSKPRDSWDNSPLHF
TGTGCCAGTAGCAAACCTCGGGACAGTTGGGATAATTCACCCCTCCACTTT
>TRBJ2-5|TRBV20-1|NA|TRBD2
CSAREAQYF
TGCAGTGCCCGGGAGGCCCAGTACTTC
>TRBJ2-7|TRBV5-1|NA|NA
CASSLDSLNYEQYF
TGCGCCAGCAGCTTGGATAGTCTCAACTACGAGCAGTACTTC
>TRBJ2-7|TRBV25-1|NA|NA
CASSRQPGEQYF
TGTGCCAGCAGTAGGCAGCCGGGGGAGCAGTACTTC
>TRBJ1-5|TRBV30|few|NA
CAWSLAAGGDSNQPQHF
TGTGCCTGGAGTTTAGCGGCAGGCGGCGATAGCAATCAGCCCCAGCATTTT
>TRBJ1-2|TRBV6-1|NA|NA
CASSEAAGRYTF
TGTGCCAGCAGTGAAGCAGCGGGCCGCTACACCTTC
>TRBJ1-2|TRBV25-1|NA|NA
CASRGGTALGTF
TGTGCCAGCAGGGGGGGCACAGCGCTGGGCACCTTC